This TCR beta chain was recorded in a study of radiotherapy plus CTLA-4 blockade in lung cancer. General study findings and limits: Radiotherapy plus ipilimumab was followed by expansion in blood of tumor-derived TCR clones.

Points on this clone: Its specificity is unknown.

Assay: immunoSEQ multiplex PCR; the TCRdb copy retains only in-frame clones and omits some. The table includes 86,000 or so clones, 78% detected once. In chemo-refractory metastatic non-small-cell lung cancer, patients got ipilimumab CTLA-4 blockade together with focal radiation. The source is a human donor with non-small cell lung cancer who had a partial response to radiotherapy plus ipilimumab. Some clones in this sample may be carry-over from other donors' samples. The source material was peripheral blood, sampled from a patient treated with radiotherapy plus ipilimumab.

CDR3 coding DNA: TGTGCCACCAGCAGAGATCTGGACAGGGTGACTGGAAACACCATATATTTT. Translation: CATSRDLDRVTGNTIYF. The chain combines TRBV15 with TRBJ1-3; 8 bases are shared with TRBD1. The J segment lost 2 bases and the V segment lost 0 bases, leaving 6 bases of the junction unmatched. The CDR3 covers 17 residues. From germline, CDR1 is LNHNV and CDR2 YYDKDF (reference sequence).